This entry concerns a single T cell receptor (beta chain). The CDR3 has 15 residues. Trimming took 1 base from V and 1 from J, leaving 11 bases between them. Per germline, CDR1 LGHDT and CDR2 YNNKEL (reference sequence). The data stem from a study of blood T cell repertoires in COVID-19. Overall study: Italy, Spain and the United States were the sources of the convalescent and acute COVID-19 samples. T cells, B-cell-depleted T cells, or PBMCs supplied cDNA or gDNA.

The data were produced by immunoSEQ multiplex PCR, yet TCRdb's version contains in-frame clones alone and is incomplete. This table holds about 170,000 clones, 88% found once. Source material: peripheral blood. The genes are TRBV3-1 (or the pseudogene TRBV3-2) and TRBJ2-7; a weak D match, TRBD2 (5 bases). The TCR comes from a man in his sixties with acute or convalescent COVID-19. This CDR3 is CASSQGPTGSYEQYF. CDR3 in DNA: TGTGCCAGCAGCCAAGGCCCTACGGGGTCCTACGAGCAGTACTTC.